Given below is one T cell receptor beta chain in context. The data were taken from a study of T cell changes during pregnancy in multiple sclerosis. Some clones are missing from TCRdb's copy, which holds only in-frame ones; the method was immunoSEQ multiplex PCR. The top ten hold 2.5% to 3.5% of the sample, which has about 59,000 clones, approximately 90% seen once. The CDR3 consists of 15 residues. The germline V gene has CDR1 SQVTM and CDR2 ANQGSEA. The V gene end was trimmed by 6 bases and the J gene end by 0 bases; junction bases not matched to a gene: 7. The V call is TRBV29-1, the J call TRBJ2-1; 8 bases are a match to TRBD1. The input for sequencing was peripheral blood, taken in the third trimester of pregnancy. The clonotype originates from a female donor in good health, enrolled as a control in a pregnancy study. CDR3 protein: CSVNRGVSSYNEQFF. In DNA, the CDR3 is TGCAGCGTCAACAGGGGGGTCAGCTCCTACAATGAGCAGTTCTTC.